Listed below are T cell receptor beta chains from one sample, sequenced in a study of blood T cell repertoires in COVID-19. The repertoire was sequenced with immunoSEQ multiplex PCR; TCRdb's copy has only in-frame clones and lacks some. The data hold some 120,000 clones, with approximately 89% observed a single time. The sample comprised peripheral blood. The receptors shown here come from a woman in her fifties or sixties with acute or convalescent COVID-19. Both conserved end residues are part of each CDR3. Each record gives: V gene, clone size, D gene, J gene, CDR3 DNA, CDR3 protein. D genes are given only for firm matches. A clone size is listed for some rows: how often the clone was seen (once, few, many), or a class if it is expanded.

TRBV5-1,once,TRBD1,TRBJ1-3,TGCGCCAGCAGCAAGGACAGGGGAGACACCATATATTTT,CASSKDRGDTIYF
TRBV28,-,TRBD1,TRBJ1-2,TGTGCCAGCAGCCGGGGGCGGCAGGGGGATGGGGGCTACACCTTC,CASSRGRQGDGGYTF
TRBV30,once,-,TRBJ1-1,TGTGCCTGGGAGGGTTTTGGGGGCCGCACTGAAGCTTTCTTT,CAWEGFGGRTEAFF
TRBV7-6,-,TRBD1,TRBJ1-6,TGTGCCAGCAGCTCAGGACAGGGGTTGGGTTCACCCCTCCACTTT,CASSSGQGLGSPLHF
TRBV5-1,-,TRBD1,TRBJ1-2,TGCGCCAGCAGCCAAAAAACAGGGGGGTCGGGAGGCTACACCTTC,CASSQKTGGSGGYTF
TRBV12-3/TRBV12-4,-,-,TRBJ2-1,TGTGCCAGCAGTTTAGGGGCTGGCGATGAGCAGTTCTTC,CASSLGAGDEQFF
TRBV19,-,-,TRBJ2-3,TGTGCCAGTAGACGGAGCGCGTCCACAGATACGCAGTATTTT,CASRRSASTDTQYF
TRBV9,-,-,TRBJ1-2,TGTGCCAGCAGCGTACCCGGGAGTAGCTATGGCTACACCTTC,CASSVPGSSYGYTF
TRBV15,few,TRBD2,TRBJ2-1,TGTGCCACCAGCGCCCCGGGACTAGGTCACTACAATGAGCAGTTCTTC,CATSAPGLGHYNEQFF
TRBV19,-,-,TRBJ1-3,TGTGCCAGTAGTATTTCAGTCTCTGGAAACACCATATATTTT,CASSISVSGNTIYF
TRBV10-1,few,-,TRBJ2-2,TGCGCCAGCAGTAGAACTCGTCCCCCCGGGGAGCTGTTTTTT,CASSRTRPPGELFF
TRBV6-1,-,-,TRBJ1-1,TGTGCCAGCAGTGAAGCAGCCACTTGGGAAGCTTTCTTT,CASSEAATWEAFF
TRBV28,-,-,TRBJ1-4,TGTGCCAGCCGGGAGGGGGGGCCCCTTAATGAAAAACTGTTTTTT,CASREGGPLNEKLFF
TRBV6-1,-,-,TRBJ1-6,TGTGCCAGCAGTGGCGGGCGGGGGAGCTCCTATAATTCACCCCTCCACTTT,CASSGGRGSSYNSPLHF
TRBV28,-,TRBD2,TRBJ2-3,TGTGCCAGCAGTTACACGACCGGGACTAGCGTGCCAGATACGCAGTATTTT,CASSYTTGTSVPDTQYF
TRBV2,-,TRBD1,TRBJ2-7,TGTGCCAGCCCCGCAGAGTCCGGGACAGACTACGAGCAGTACTTC,CASPAESGTDYEQYF
TRBV7-8,-,TRBD2,TRBJ2-1,TGTGCCAGCAGTTCACTAGCGGGAGCATACAATGAGCAGTTCTTC,CASSSLAGAYNEQFF
TRBV10-3,-,-,TRBJ1-1,TGTGCCACAGGGAAGGACACGACGATGAACACTGAAGCTTTCTTT,CATGKDTTMNTEAFF
TRBV19,-,TRBD1,TRBJ1-5,TGTGCCAGTAGTATTTACAGGGGTATGGAGCCCCAGCATTTT,CASSIYRGMEPQHF
TRBV6-5,-,TRBD1,TRBJ1-2,TGTGCCAGCAGGGACAGGGTCATCGGCTACACCTTC,CASRDRVIGYTF